Listed here are 8 T cell receptor beta chains from one sample, sequenced in a study of early T cells in non-severe SARS-CoV-2 infection. TCRdb itself ran the 5' RACE reads through MiXCR, one entry per CDR3 protein. The sample contains around 84,000 distinct CDR3 sequences, under 15% of which appear only once. The material sequenced was whole blood. The source of these receptors is an adult who was a healthcare worker with PCR-confirmed SARS-CoV-2 infection or an uninfected control (not recorded which).

The J gene is TRBJ2-1, the V gene TRBV20-1; D is possibly TRBD1 or TRBD2 (5 bases each). Per the germline V gene, CDR1 is DFQATT and CDR2 is SNEGSKA (reference sequence). This CDR3 is 18 amino acids long. Trimming removed 0 bases from V and 9 bases from J, with 27 bases in between. Here the CDR3 DNA reads TGCAGTGCTAGAGATACATGGTTGCGGGTGGCCCAGGGCGGTGAGCAGTTCTTC. Translating gives CSARDTWLRVAQGGEQFF.

This chain joins TRBV29-1 and TRBJ1-1; D uncertain. The CDR3 totals 13 residues. CDR1 and CDR2 from the germline V gene are SQVTM and ANQGSEA. V gave up 4 bases and J gave up 6 bases, with 15 bases separating them. The CDR3 DNA is TGCAGCGTTGCGCGGGGAGGGTCTGCTGAAGCTTTCTTT. It encodes CSVARGGSAEAFF.

There are a few counts of this clonotype. The chain joins TRBV12-3 or TRBV12-4 to TRBJ2-7; TRBD2 is a possible D gene (5 bases). CDR3 size: 13 residues. V was shortened by 6 bases and J by 5 bases, with 14 bases between the two germline ends. In DNA form, the CDR3 reads TGTGCCAGCAGCCCACGGGGTTTCGACGAGCAGTACTTC. This gives the protein CASSPRGFDEQYF.

This clonotype came up a few times. The rearrangement uses TRBV7-9 and TRBJ2-3; D gene ambiguous. This CDR3 region has 12 residues. Trimming took 5 bases from V and 13 from J, leaving 16 bases between them. The germline gives CDR1 SEHNR, CDR2 FQNEAQ (reference sequence). DNA for the CDR3: TGTGCCAGCAGCCCGGAACCACCCGCGAAGTATTTT. It encodes CASSPEPPAKYF.

This clonotype turned up a few times. V and J are TRBV3-1 and TRBJ1-1, with D unclear. The CDR3 length is 16 residues. The germline CDR1 and CDR2 sequences are LGHDT and YNNKEL (reference sequence). V was pared by 0 bases and J by 4 bases, with 15 bases between. CDR3 sequence reads: CASSQEGRGFGTEAFF. CDR3 nucleotides: TGTGCCAGCAGCCAAGAAGGGCGAGGGTTTGGCACTGAAGCTTTCTTT.

The table lists this clonotype with a few counts. The rearrangement uses TRBV29-1 and TRBJ2-7; TRBD2 agrees at 16 bases. This CDR3 region has 16 residues. Germline values: CDR1 SQVTM, CDR2 ANQGSEA. The V gene end was trimmed by 5 bases and the J gene end by 1 base; junction bases not matched to a gene: 5. The CDR3 region has the DNA TGCAGCGTTTCCGGGACTAGCGGGAGGGCATCCTACGAGCAGTACTTC. Its protein is CSVSGTSGRASYEQYF.

This clonotype showed up many times. This chain joins TRBV27 and TRBJ1-4; 9 nucleotides align to TRBD1. V shed 5 bases, J shed 8 bases, and the junction held 6 bases outside the gene matches. Per germline, CDR1 MNHEY and CDR2 SMNVEV (reference sequence). The CDR3 extends over 14 amino acids. The CDR3 bases are TGTGCCAGCAGTCCGGACAGGGGTAAAGAAAAACTGTTTTTT. The encoded protein is CASSPDRGKEKLFF.

The chain uses TRBV7-8 and TRBJ1-3; tentatively, D is TRBD1 (5 bases). V was shortened by 4 bases and J by 0 bases, with 7 bases between the two germline ends. In germline, CDR1 is SGHVS, CDR2 FQNEAQ. The CDR3 has 14 residues. This chain's CDR3 is CASSWGGSGNTIYF. The CDR3 region has the DNA TGTGCCAGCAGCTGGGGCGGCTCTGGAAACACCATATATTTT.